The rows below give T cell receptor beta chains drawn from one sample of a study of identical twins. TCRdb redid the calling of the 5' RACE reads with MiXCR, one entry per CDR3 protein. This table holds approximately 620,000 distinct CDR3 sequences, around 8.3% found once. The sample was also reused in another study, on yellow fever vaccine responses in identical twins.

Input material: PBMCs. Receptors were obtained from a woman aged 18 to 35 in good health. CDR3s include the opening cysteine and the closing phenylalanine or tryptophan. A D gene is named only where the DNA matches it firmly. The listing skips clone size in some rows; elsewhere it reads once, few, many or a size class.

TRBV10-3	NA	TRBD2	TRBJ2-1	CAISEPKRTSGSLYEQFF	TGTGCCATCAGTGAGCCGAAAAGAACTAGCGGGAGCCTTTATGAGCAGTTCTTC
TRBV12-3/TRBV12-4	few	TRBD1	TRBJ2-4	CASSLRPRDREDIQYF	TGTGCCAGCAGTTTACGTCCCCGGGACAGGGAGGACATTCAGTACTTC
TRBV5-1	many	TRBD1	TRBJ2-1	CASSPGTVGTNEQFF	TGCGCCAGCAGCCCCGGGACAGTGGGGACCAATGAGCAGTTCTTC
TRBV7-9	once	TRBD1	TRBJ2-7	CASSAGTGGYYEQYF	TGTGCCAGCAGCGCTGGGACAGGGGGATATTACGAGCAGTACTTC
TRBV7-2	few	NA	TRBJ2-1	CASSLYLGGEQFF	TGTGCCAGCAGCTTATATTTGGGGGGTGAGCAGTTCTTC
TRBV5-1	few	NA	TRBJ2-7	CASSLALDVNEQYF	TGCGCCAGCAGCTTGGCCTTGGATGTGAACGAGCAGTACTTC
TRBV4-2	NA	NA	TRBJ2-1	CASSQGEEAYEQFF	TGTGCCAGCAGCCAAGGTGAGGAAGCTTATGAGCAGTTCTTC
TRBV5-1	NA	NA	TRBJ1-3	CASSTDGSSGNTIYF	TGCGCCAGCAGCACCGACGGGAGCTCTGGAAACACCATATATTTT
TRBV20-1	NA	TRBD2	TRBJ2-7	CSASGTSGRRLYEQYF	TGCAGTGCCTCTGGGACTAGCGGGAGAAGACTCTACGAGCAGTACTTC
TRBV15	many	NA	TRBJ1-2	CATSRDRFTANYGYTF	TGTGCCACCAGCAGAGATCGGTTTACAGCTAACTATGGCTACACCTTC
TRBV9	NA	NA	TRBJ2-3	CASGVEGADTQYF	TGTGCCAGCGGGGTGGAGGGAGCGGATACGCAGTATTTT
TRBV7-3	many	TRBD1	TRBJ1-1	CASSLKTGVEAFF	TGTGCCAGCAGCTTAAAGACAGGGGTTGAAGCTTTCTTT